These 15 T cell receptor beta chains were sequenced from one sample in a study of CD8 T cells in ankylosing spondylitis. TCRdb fed the 5' RACE reads into MiXCR, producing one record per CDR3 protein. The data hold 200,000 to 300,000 distinct CDR3 sequences, with around 9.1% observed a single time. Source material: blood, either unsorted or a sorted T cell fraction (not recorded which). The receptors come from a male donor with ankylosing spondylitis or in good health (not recorded which).

The J gene is TRBJ1-1, the V gene TRBV7-2; D is uncertain. Looked up from germline, CDR1 is SGHTA and CDR2 is FQGNSA. This CDR3 comprises 11 residues. V was shortened by 4 bases and J by 11 bases, with 11 bases between the two germline ends. The CDR3 loop is CASSSGRAAFF. The CDR3 bases are TGTGCCAGCAGCTCCGGACGGGCGGCTTTCTTT. Combining the CDR3 with reference TRBV7-2 and TRBJ1-1 gives the whole variable domain GAGVSQSPSNKVTEKGKDVELRCDPISGHTALYWYRQSLGQGLEFLIYFQGNSAPDKSGLPSDRFSAERTGGSVSTLTIQRTQQEDSAVYLCASSSGRAAFFGQGTRLTVV.

The chain carries TRBV18 and TRBJ1-2; D ambiguous. Between the trimmed V and J ends, which lost 6 bases and 2 bases, there was a span of 16 bases. Germline V lookup: CDR1 KGHSH, CDR2 LQKENI. The CDR3 is 15 residues long. The DNA of the CDR3 is TGTGCCAGCTCCCTACAGCGGCCCTACAACTATGGCTACACCTTC. Translated: CASSLQRPYNYGYTF.

This clonotype was picked up many times. The V call is TRBV24-1, the J call TRBJ1-5; D remains unclear. This CDR3 is 13 amino acids long. Trimming pared 4 bases from V and 0 bases from J, leaving 3 bases between. Germline V gives CDR1 KGHDR, CDR2 SFDVKD. The CDR3 region is CATSDDSNQPQHF. For the CDR3, the DNA is TGTGCCACCAGTGACGATAGCAATCAGCCCCAGCATTTT.

This clonotype was counted many times. The V and J genes are TRBV20-1 and TRBJ2-5; 7 bases map to TRBD1. The CDR3 contains 13 residues. Per germline, CDR1 DFQATT and CDR2 SNEGSKA (reference sequence). V was clipped by 7 bases and J by 0 bases; unmatched bases: 5. CDR3 region: CSVQGPNQETQYF. CDR3 nucleotides: TGCAGTGTACAGGGGCCCAACCAAGAGACCCAGTACTTC.

In this sample, this clonotype turned up many times. This sequence joins TRBV5-1 and TRBJ2-1, with D tentatively TRBD2 (6 bases). The CDR3 extends over 17 amino acids. The ends were cut back, 4 bases at V and 3 bases at J, with 20 bases in the middle. CDR1 SGHRS and CDR2 YFSETQ come from the germline V gene. The CDR3 bases are TGCGCCAGCAGCCCGGAGGGCCGTAGGCCTCTCTACAATGAGCAGTTCTTC. Amino acids: CASSPEGRRPLYNEQFF.

The sample holds a few counts of this clonotype. This chain connects TRBV5-5 to TRBJ2-5; 11 bases line up with TRBD1. Germline assignment: CDR1 SGHKS and CDR2 YYEKEE (reference sequence). This CDR3 has 16 residues. V trimming: 4 bases; J trimming: 6 bases; junction bases outside the gene matches: 11. In DNA, the CDR3 is TGTGCCAGCAGCCATGTCCCGGGACAGGGGGTAAAGACCCAGTACTTC. Its translation: CASSHVPGQGVKTQYF. The full variable domain, with the rest looked up from reference TRBV5-5 and TRBJ2-5, is DAGVTQSPTHLIKTRGQQVTLRCSPISGHKSVSWYQQVLGQGPQFIFQYYEKEERGRGNFPDRFSARQFPNYSSELNVNALLLGDSALYLCASSHVPGQGVKTQYFGPGTRLLVL.

This clonotype appeared a few times. This sequence joins TRBV9 and TRBJ2-1; unclear D gene. The CDR3 consists of 13 residues. Germline-derived CDR1 and CDR2 are SGDLS and YYNGEE. V was pared by 0 bases and J by 3 bases, with 4 bases between. The CDR3 DNA follows: TGTGCCAGCAGCGTAGCTGTCTACAATGAGCAGTTCTTC. Encoded protein: CASSVAVYNEQFF. The full variable domain, rest sourced from reference TRBV9 and TRBJ2-1, is DSGVTQTPKHLITATGQRVTLRCSPRSGDLSVYWYQQSLDQGLQFLIQYYNGEERAKGNILERFSAQQFPDLHSELNLSSLELGDSALYFCASSVAVYNEQFFGPGTRLTVL.

This clonotype was observed once. A much larger clone lies one base from this, so it may be a read error. The conserved phenylalanine or tryptophan is not found at the CDR3 terminus, so this likely reflects a read error. V is TRBV5-6 and J is TRBJ2-1; no clear D. Germline V gene sequence: CDR1 SGHDT, CDR2 YYEEEE. The CDR3 runs to 13 residues. Trimming cost V 1 base and J 5 bases, with 7 bases left between them. CDR3 sequence: CASSLNVNNEQFL. The CDR3, as DNA: TGTGCCAGCAGCTTGAACGTCAACAATGAGCAGTTCCTC.

Many counts were recorded for this clonotype. This chain connects TRBV9 to TRBJ1-3; D may be TRBD1 (6 bases). This CDR3 is built from 16 residues. From germline, CDR1 is SGDLS and CDR2 YYNGEE. Trimming left V 3 bases short and J 3 bases short, with 16 bases between. The DNA for the CDR3 is TGTGCCAGCAGCGGAGGCGTCAGGGGAGGTGGAAACACCATATATTTT. Amino acids: CASSGGVRGGGNTIYF.

The rearrangement links TRBV12-3 or TRBV12-4 to TRBJ2-7; D gene ambiguous. The V end was cut by 3 bases, the J end by 7 bases, with 10 bases between. The CDR3 covers 12 residues. CDR3 residues: CASSLNPREQYF. CDR3 nucleotide sequence: TGTGCCAGCAGTTTGAATCCACGGGAGCAGTACTTC.

The chain recombines TRBV7-2 with TRBJ1-2; 9 positions match TRBD1. The V segment lost 3 bases and the J segment 8 bases; nucleotides outside the gene matches: 13. Per germline, CDR1 SGHTA and CDR2 FQGNSA. The length of the CDR3 is 16 residues. The CDR3 DNA reads as TGTGCCAGCAGCTTGGGGGAACCGGGACAGGGCCTCGGCTACACCTTC. Amino acids: CASSLGEPGQGLGYTF. Using reference TRBV7-2 and TRBJ1-2 for the parts outside the CDR3, the full variable domain is GAGVSQSPSNKVTEKGKDVELRCDPISGHTALYWYRQSLGQGLEFLIYFQGNSAPDKSGLPSDRFSAERTGGSVSTLTIQRTQQEDSAVYLCASSLGEPGQGLGYTFGSGTRLTVV.

The table lists this clonotype with a few counts. The gene calls are TRBV20-1 and TRBJ2-1, with 8 bases fitting TRBD2. Germline CDR1 DFQATT, CDR2 SNEGSKA (reference sequence). The CDR3 extends over 16 amino acids. Unmatched junction bases numbered 13, after V lost 5 bases and J lost 4 bases. CDR3 in DNA: TGCAGTGCTCCTACTCCGACTAGCGAGGGGTACAATGAGCAGTTCTTC. Residues: CSAPTPTSEGYNEQFF.

This clonotype was picked up a small number of times. The J gene is TRBJ2-3, the V gene TRBV5-8; possible D gene TRBD2, 5 bases. Trimming pared 5 bases from V and 6 bases from J, leaving 16 bases between. The germline V gene has CDR1 SGHTS and CDR2 YDEGEE. This CDR3 spans 14 amino acids. CDR3: CASSWGSARDTQYF. The CDR3 nucleotides read TGTGCCAGCAGTTGGGGTAGCGCCCGCGATACGCAGTATTTT.

This clonotype was detected ten times or more. This chain joins TRBV7-3 and TRBJ1-6; D is unresolved. CDR1 is SGHTA and CDR2 is FQGTGA in the germline V gene. The germline V and J ends were trimmed by 5 bases and 7 bases, with 9 bases remaining between them. The CDR3 spans 13 residues. The CDR3 is CASSATQNSPLHF. The CDR3 bases are TGTGCCAGCAGCGCAACCCAAAATTCACCCCTCCACTTT. Combining the CDR3 with reference TRBV7-3 and TRBJ1-6 gives the whole variable domain GAGVSQTPSNKVTEKGKYVELRCDPISGHTALYWYRQSLGQGPEFLIYFQGTGAADDSGLPNDRFFAVRPEGSVSTLKIQRTERGDSAVYLCASSATQNSPLHFGNGTRLTVT.

This clonotype was counted ten times or more. The chain joins TRBV14 to TRBJ2-7; TRBD1 matches at 8 bases. The CDR3 spans 15 residues. CDR1 is SGHDN, CDR2 FVKESK, per germline. The ends lost 4 bases at V and 0 bases at J; junction bases unmatched: 5. In DNA form, the CDR3 reads TGTGCCAGCAGCCTGCGACAGGGGACCTCCTACGAGCAGTACTTC. Protein: CASSLRQGTSYEQYF.